A selection of T cell receptor beta chains follows, all from one sample in a study of blood T cell repertoires in COVID-19. Using immunoSEQ multiplex PCR, the repertoire was profiled, and TCRdb retains in-frame clones only, with some absent. This table holds about 98,000 clones, 84% found once. The sequencing input was peripheral blood. These receptors all stem from a man aged 35 to 55 with active or convalescent COVID-19. Both conserved end residues are part of each CDR3. Each record gives: V gene, D gene, clone size, J gene, CDR3 protein, CDR3 DNA. D genes are given only for firm matches. Part of the rows lack a size; the others show once, few, many or a class for expanded clones.

V: TRBV11-1
D: NA
size: NA
J: TRBJ2-5
CDR3: CASSSPAGTQYF
DNA: TGTGCCAGCAGCTCCCCTGCAGGGACCCAGTACTTC

V: TRBV19
D: NA
size: NA
J: TRBJ1-2
CDR3: CATFQGSYGYTF
DNA: TGTGCCACCTTCCAGGGCTCCTATGGCTACACCTTC

V: TRBV19
D: TRBD1
size: many
J: TRBJ1-2
CDR3: CASKGTGLGGYTF
DNA: TGTGCCAGTAAGGGGACAGGGCTTGGTGGCTACACCTTC

V: TRBV27
D: NA
size: few
J: TRBJ2-3
CDR3: CASSLVVAGTDTQYF
DNA: TGTGCCAGCAGTTTGGTTGTAGCGGGCACAGATACGCAGTATTTT

V: TRBV6-5
D: NA
size: NA
J: TRBJ1-6
CDR3: CASIGGTPAPLHF
DNA: TGTGCCAGCATCGGAGGGACTCCGGCACCCCTCCACTTT

V: TRBV18
D: TRBD1
size: NA
J: TRBJ2-7
CDR3: CASSPTGGYEQYF
DNA: TGTGCCAGCTCACCAACAGGGGGCTACGAGCAGTACTTC

V: TRBV10-3
D: TRBD2
size: NA
J: TRBJ2-1
CDR3: CAIRGTSGGPNEQFF
DNA: TGTGCCATCAGGGGGACTAGCGGGGGGCCCAATGAGCAGTTCTTC

V: TRBV13
D: TRBD2
size: NA
J: TRBJ2-1
CDR3: CASSSGLAVPSYNEQFF
DNA: TGTGCCAGCAGCTCGGGACTAGCGGTACCCTCCTACAATGAGCAGTTCTTC

V: TRBV5-1
D: TRBD1
size: once
J: TRBJ1-3
CDR3: CASSLSFVRPGQGAGNTIYF
DNA: TGCGCCAGCAGCTTGTCCTTTGTACGACCGGGACAGGGGGCCGGGAACACCATTTATTTT

V: TRBV6-5
D: NA
size: NA
J: TRBJ2-7
CDR3: CASSSAVYEQYF
DNA: TGTGCCAGCAGTTCTGCAGTTTACGAGCAGTACTTC

V: TRBV12-3/TRBV12-4
D: NA
size: NA
J: TRBJ1-2
CDR3: CASSTTDIYGYTF
DNA: TGTGCCAGCAGTACAACGGACATCTATGGCTACACCTTC

V: TRBV18
D: TRBD1
size: NA
J: TRBJ2-3
CDR3: CASSPTGVTDTQYF
DNA: TGTGCCAGCTCACCGACAGGGGTCACAGATACGCAGTATTTT

V: TRBV19
D: NA
size: NA
J: TRBJ2-7
CDR3: CASSIIGRWDYEQYF
DNA: TGTGCCAGTAGTATCATAGGGAGATGGGACTACGAGCAGTACTTC

V: TRBV7-9
D: NA
size: NA
J: TRBJ2-5
CDR3: CASSFHGEVGETQYF
DNA: TGTGCCAGCAGCTTTCACGGGGAGGTAGGGGAGACCCAGTACTTC

V: TRBV7-3
D: NA
size: once
J: TRBJ2-1
CDR3: CASSLSLSYNEQFF
DNA: TGTGCCAGCAGCTTATCACTATCCTACAATGAGCAGTTCTTC

V: TRBV11-2
D: TRBD1
size: once
J: TRBJ1-2
CDR3: CASSLGSGTGGTSNYGYTF
DNA: TGTGCCAGCAGCCTAGGTTCCGGGACAGGAGGGACCTCTAACTATGGCTACACCTTC

V: TRBV7-2
D: NA
size: few
J: TRBJ2-7
CDR3: CASSFSLTGSYEQYF
DNA: TGTGCCAGCAGCTTTTCATTGACAGGATCTTACGAGCAGTACTTC

V: TRBV7-9
D: NA
size: NA
J: TRBJ2-3
CDR3: CASSLSGADTQYF
DNA: TGTGCCAGCAGCTTGTCGGGGGCAGATACGCAGTATTTT

V: TRBV7-2
D: TRBD2
size: NA
J: TRBJ2-2
CDR3: CASSARLAGGYIGTGELFF
DNA: TGTGCCAGCAGCGCCCGACTAGCGGGGGGGTATATCGGGACCGGGGAGCTGTTTTTT

V: TRBV6-6
D: NA
size: once
J: TRBJ1-5
CDR3: CASRDTGFPTNQPQHF
DNA: TGTGCCAGCAGGGACACAGGGTTCCCTACAAACCAGCCCCAGCATTTT

V: TRBV5-1
D: TRBD2
size: NA
J: TRBJ2-1
CDR3: CASSPGTSALSDNEQFF
DNA: TGCGCCAGCAGCCCCGGGACTAGCGCCCTGTCGGACAATGAGCAGTTCTTC

V: TRBV10-3
D: TRBD2
size: NA
J: TRBJ2-3
CDR3: CAISLAGAPDTQYF
DNA: TGTGCCATCAGTCTAGCGGGGGCCCCCGATACGCAGTATTTT

V: TRBV5-1
D: NA
size: NA
J: TRBJ1-1
CDR3: CASMDRNTEAFF
DNA: TGCGCCAGCATGGACAGAAACACTGAAGCTTTCTTT

V: TRBV6-4
D: NA
size: NA
J: TRBJ2-5
CDR3: CASSVSSVTQYF
DNA: TGTGCCAGCAGTGTGAGTAGCGTGACCCAGTACTTC

V: TRBV3-1/TRBV3-2
D: NA
size: NA
J: TRBJ2-7
CDR3: CASSQATGSYEQYF
DNA: TGTGCCAGCAGCCAAGCTACAGGGTCCTACGAGCAGTACTTC

V: TRBV25-1
D: NA
size: once
J: TRBJ1-5
CDR3: CASSGKNNQPQHF
DNA: TGTGCCAGCAGCGGGAAAAACAATCAGCCCCAGCATTTT

V: TRBV20-1
D: NA
size: NA
J: TRBJ2-2
CDR3: CSASRAGTGELFF
DNA: TGCAGTGCTAGTAGGGCGGGTACCGGGGAGCTGTTTTTT

V: TRBV2
D: NA
size: NA
J: TRBJ1-3
CDR3: CASSGGRIGGNTIYF
DNA: TGTGCCAGCAGTGGGGGCAGGATTGGTGGAAACACCATATATTTT

V: TRBV5-5
D: NA
size: NA
J: TRBJ2-5
CDR3: CASSLGGLQETQYF
DNA: TGTGCCAGCAGCTTAGGCGGGCTCCAAGAGACCCAGTACTTC

V: TRBV2
D: NA
size: once
J: TRBJ2-3
CDR3: CAIPQGSDTQYF
DNA: TGTGCCATCCCGCAGGGTTCAGATACGCAGTATTTT

V: TRBV18
D: NA
size: NA
J: TRBJ2-4
CDR3: CASSRTENENIQYF
DNA: TGTGCCAGCTCACGAACAGAGAATGAAAACATTCAGTACTTC

V: TRBV11-3
D: TRBD2
size: NA
J: TRBJ2-1
CDR3: CASSSGGRGAYNEQFF
DNA: TGTGCCAGCAGCTCGGGAGGGCGGGGGGCTTACAATGAGCAGTTCTTC

V: TRBV2
D: NA
size: NA
J: TRBJ1-6
CDR3: CASNTGLYNSPLHF
DNA: TGTGCCAGCAATACGGGACTTTATAATTCACCCCTCCACTTT

V: TRBV6-5
D: TRBD1
size: NA
J: TRBJ2-5
CDR3: CASRNRGLSGETQYF
DNA: TGTGCCAGCAGGAACAGGGGGCTTTCCGGAGAGACCCAGTACTTC

V: TRBV11-3
D: NA
size: NA
J: TRBJ2-7
CDR3: CASSLQGSPYEQYF
DNA: TGTGCCAGCAGCTTACAGGGAAGTCCCTACGAGCAGTACTTC

V: TRBV6-5
D: NA
size: NA
J: TRBJ2-1
CDR3: CASSLISGSYNEQFF
DNA: TGTGCCAGCAGTTTAATAAGCGGCTCCTACAATGAGCAGTTCTTC

V: TRBV25-1
D: NA
size: once
J: TRBJ1-1
CDR3: CASSLQGTEAFF
DNA: TGTGCCAGCAGTTTACAGGGCACTGAAGCTTTCTTT

V: TRBV7-8
D: TRBD1
size: NA
J: TRBJ1-4
CDR3: CASSSQGALNEKLFF
DNA: TGTGCCAGCAGCTCCCAGGGGGCTCTGAATGAAAAACTGTTTTTT

V: TRBV5-6
D: TRBD1
size: NA
J: TRBJ1-6
CDR3: CARKTGGEGESYNSPLHF
DNA: TGTGCCAGAAAGACAGGGGGCGAGGGGGAGTCCTATAATTCACCCCTCCACTTT

V: TRBV15
D: TRBD1
size: NA
J: TRBJ1-5
CDR3: CATRQGFQPQHF
DNA: TGTGCCACCAGACAGGGGTTTCAGCCCCAGCATTTT

V: TRBV7-9
D: TRBD1
size: NA
J: TRBJ1-1
CDR3: CASSHGQAEAFF
DNA: TGTGCCAGCAGCCATGGACAGGCAGAAGCTTTCTTT

V: TRBV5-4
D: NA
size: once
J: TRBJ2-2
CDR3: CASSLIGLPAGTGELFF
DNA: TGTGCCAGCAGCTTGATAGGACTACCGGCTGGGACCGGGGAGCTGTTTTTT

V: TRBV7-2
D: NA
size: NA
J: TRBJ1-1
CDR3: CASSPGVEAFF
DNA: TGTGCCAGCAGCCCAGGTGTTGAAGCTTTCTTT

V: TRBV19
D: NA
size: few
J: TRBJ1-5
CDR3: CASKLRGTWEPQHF
DNA: TGTGCCAGTAAATTAAGGGGCACCTGGGAGCCCCAGCATTTT

V: TRBV2
D: TRBD1
size: few
J: TRBJ1-5
CDR3: CASSDRGSQPQHF
DNA: TGTGCCAGCAGTGACAGGGGGTCTCAGCCCCAGCATTTT

V: TRBV7-9
D: TRBD1
size: NA
J: TRBJ2-2
CDR3: CASSLIKTGRNTGELFF
DNA: TGTGCCAGCAGCTTAATAAAGACAGGGCGTAACACCGGGGAGCTGTTTTTT

V: TRBV6-5
D: TRBD1
size: once
J: TRBJ2-5
CDR3: CASSPVGQGSETQYF
DNA: TGTGCCAGCAGTCCCGTGGGACAGGGAAGCGAGACCCAGTACTTC

V: TRBV7-3
D: NA
size: NA
J: TRBJ1-1
CDR3: CASSLSGWGTTTEAFF
DNA: TGTGCCAGCAGCTTAAGTGGTTGGGGCACGACCACTGAAGCTTTCTTT

V: TRBV11-3
D: NA
size: NA
J: TRBJ2-3
CDR3: CASSLVRTDTQYF
DNA: TGTGCCAGCAGCTTAGTGAGGACAGATACGCAGTATTTT

V: TRBV7-2
D: TRBD1
size: once
J: TRBJ2-1
CDR3: CASSYNRGDEQFF
DNA: TGTGCCAGCAGCTACAACAGGGGCGATGAGCAGTTCTTC

V: TRBV27
D: TRBD1
size: NA
J: TRBJ2-2
CDR3: CASSSFGTGVGELFF
DNA: TGTGCCAGCAGTTCGTTCGGGACAGGGGTCGGGGAGCTGTTTTTT

V: TRBV2
D: NA
size: NA
J: TRBJ1-1
CDR3: CASRELRGDHTEAFF
DNA: TGTGCCAGCAGGGAACTCCGCGGTGACCACACTGAAGCTTTCTTT

V: TRBV19
D: NA
size: NA
J: TRBJ1-1
CDR3: CASISNTEAFF
DNA: TGTGCCAGTATCTCGAACACTGAAGCTTTCTTT

V: TRBV5-4
D: TRBD1
size: many
J: TRBJ2-5
CDR3: CASTLGQGVATQYF
DNA: TGTGCCAGCACCCTAGGACAGGGTGTAGCCACCCAGTACTTC

V: TRBV19
D: NA
size: NA
J: TRBJ2-1
CDR3: CASSRPRGREQFF
DNA: TGTGCCAGTAGTCGCCCCAGGGGCAGGGAGCAGTTCTTC